Included here is one TCR beta chain sequence, with context. The antigen this receptor binds is unknown. Per-base qualities were not stored, and no clone one base away is much larger. This sample was included in a study of lymphopenia after photon versus proton radiotherapy (dated 2019 in TCRdb). About the study as a whole: In patients with gastrointestinal tumors who developed high-grade lymphopenia, the study compared the immunological effects of photon radiation therapy with those of proton radiation therapy. The cohort comprised 20 patients with gastrointestinal tumors who received either photon or proton therapy and then developed lymphopenia. The study aimed to characterize how the two radiation modalities differ in their impact on the immune system.

Germline trimming amounts to 7 bases on V and 2 bases on J, with 3 as the count of junction bases outside the gene matches. Via the germline V gene, CDR1 is MDHEN and CDR2 SYDVKM. Including the terminal cysteine and phenylalanine, the CDR3 comprises 14 residues. Solely the CDR3 DNA is kept, with 42 bases framed from the first base. The research as a whole found: After the lymphocyte count nadir, photon-treated repertoires showed oligoclonal expansion, especially of CD8+ Temra cells, which drove the drop in diversity. Across the cohort, a larger post-nadir drop in TCR diversity was inversely correlated with overall survival time among patients who died. During treatment, patients who received proton therapy stayed relatively stable, whereas patients who received photon therapy lost naive T cells and TCR diversity and gained effector/memory populations. The survival association was assessed only in patients who died, and better survival with proton therapy was presented by the authors as a possibility rather than a demonstrated result.

The library was made by the immunoSEQ multiplex PCR assay. T cell repertoires were profiled with deep sequencing of rearranged TCR beta loci together with multiparametric flow cytometry. What TCRdb holds here is the immuneACCESS table cut down to in-frame rearrangements. Part of the clones is not present; checked against another copy, under half of the missing clones reflect an unresolved V gene, and the others are unexplained. The sample has about 65,000 clones on record, 85% to 90% of them singletons. Of the sample, about 10% is held by the ten largest clones. Here the sequenced sample was peripheral blood, taken from a patient treated with proton-based radiotherapy. Here the chain combines TRBV28 and TRBJ2-3; TRBD2 agrees with 10 junctional bases. The receptor comes from an elderly man with esophageal cancer. This receptor has the CDR3 CASMGLATTDTQYF. The nucleotide sequence reads as follows: TGTGCCAGCATGGGACTAGCGACCACAGATACGCAGTATTTT.